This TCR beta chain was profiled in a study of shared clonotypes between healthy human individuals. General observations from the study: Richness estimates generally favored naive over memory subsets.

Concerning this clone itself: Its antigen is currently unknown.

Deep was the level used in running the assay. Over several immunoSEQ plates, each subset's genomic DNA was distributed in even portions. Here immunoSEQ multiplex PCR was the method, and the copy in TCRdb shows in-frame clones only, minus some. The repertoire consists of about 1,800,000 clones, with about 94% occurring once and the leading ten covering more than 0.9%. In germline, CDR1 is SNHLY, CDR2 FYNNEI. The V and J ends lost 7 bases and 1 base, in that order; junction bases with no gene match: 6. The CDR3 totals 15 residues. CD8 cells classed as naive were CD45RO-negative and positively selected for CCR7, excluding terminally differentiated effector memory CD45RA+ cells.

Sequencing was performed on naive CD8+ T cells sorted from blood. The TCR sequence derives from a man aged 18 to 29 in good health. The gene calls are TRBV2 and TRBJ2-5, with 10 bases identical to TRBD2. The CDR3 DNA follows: TGTGCCAGCACTTTTAGCGGGGGGCCCCAAGAGACCCAGTACTTC. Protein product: CASTFSGGPQETQYF. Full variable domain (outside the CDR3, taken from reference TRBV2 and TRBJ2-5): EPEVTQTPSHQVTQMGQEVILRCVPISNHLYFYWYRQILGQKVEFLVSFYNNEISEKSEIFDDQFSVERPDGSNFTLKIRSTKLEDSAMYFCASTFSGGPQETQYFGPGTRLLVL.